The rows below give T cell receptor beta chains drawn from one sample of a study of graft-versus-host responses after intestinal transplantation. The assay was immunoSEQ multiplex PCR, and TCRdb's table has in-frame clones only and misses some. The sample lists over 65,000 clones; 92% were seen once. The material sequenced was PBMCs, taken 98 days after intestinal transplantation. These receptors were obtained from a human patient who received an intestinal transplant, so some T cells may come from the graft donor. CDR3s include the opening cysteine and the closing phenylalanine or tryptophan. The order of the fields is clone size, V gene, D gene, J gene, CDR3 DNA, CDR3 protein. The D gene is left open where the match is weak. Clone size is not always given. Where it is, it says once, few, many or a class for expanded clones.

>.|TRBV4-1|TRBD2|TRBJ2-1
TGCGCCAGCAGCCAAGATCATTACATGGGGATCGGGACTAGCGGGAGATCCAATGAGCAGTTCTTC
CASSQDHYMGIGTSGRSNEQFF
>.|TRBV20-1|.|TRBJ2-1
TGCAGTGCCGAGTGGGGCGATGAGCAGTTCTTC
CSAEWGDEQFF
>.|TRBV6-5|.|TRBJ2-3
.
CASSYFGPISTDTQYF
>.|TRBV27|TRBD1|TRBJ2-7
TGTGCCAGCACCTCGACAGGGAACGAGCAGTACTTC
CASTSTGNEQYF
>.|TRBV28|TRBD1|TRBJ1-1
TGTGCCAGCAGGGGGGACAGGGTTAAGGAGCAAGCTTTCTTT
CASRGDRVKEQAFF
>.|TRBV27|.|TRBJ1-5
TGTGCCAGCGGGGACCCGACAGTTAGCAATCAGCCCCAGCATTTT
CASGDPTVSNQPQHF
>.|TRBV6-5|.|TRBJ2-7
TGTGCCAGCAGTTACAGAGGCGTGGGCAGGGCCTACGAGCAGTACTTC
CASSYRGVGRAYEQYF
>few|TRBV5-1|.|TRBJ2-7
TGCGCCAGCAGCCATGGCGGTCGGGGCGAGCAGTACTTC
CASSHGGRGEQYF
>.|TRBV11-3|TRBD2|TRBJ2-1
TGTGCCAGCAGCTTAGATCTGAGTAGCGGGATAAATGAGCAGTTCTTC
CASSLDLSSGINEQFF
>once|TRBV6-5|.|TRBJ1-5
TGTGCCAGCAGTTACGGAGGTAGCAATCAGCCCCAGCATTTT
CASSYGGSNQPQHF
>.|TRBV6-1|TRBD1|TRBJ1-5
TGTGCCAGCAGTCAGGGACAGGGGTTAAATCAGCCCCAGCATTTT
CASSQGQGLNQPQHF
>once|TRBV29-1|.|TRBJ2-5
TGCAGCGTTGAAGGGAGGGACCAAGAGACCCAGTACTTC
CSVEGRDQETQYF
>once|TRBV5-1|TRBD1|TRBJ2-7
TGCGCCAGCAGCTTGAGGCAGGGGGTCCCCTACGAGCAGTACTTC
CASSLRQGVPYEQYF
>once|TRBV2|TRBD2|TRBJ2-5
TGTGCCACCCCACGTGGACTAGCGGGAGGAAAGACCCAGTACTTC
CATPRGLAGGKTQYF
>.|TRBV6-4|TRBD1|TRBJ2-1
TGTGCCAGCCGGTTAAAGGGGGCAGGTGATGAGCAGTTCTTC
CASRLKGAGDEQFF
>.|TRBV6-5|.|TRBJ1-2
TGTGCCAGCAGTTACACAGGGACCTATGGCTACACCTTC
CASSYTGTYGYTF
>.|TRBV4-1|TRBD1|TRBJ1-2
TGCGCCAGCAGCCCCGGACAGGGTTTAGGCTACACCTTC
CASSPGQGLGYTF
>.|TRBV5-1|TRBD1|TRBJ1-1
TGCGCCAGCTCCCAGGGGGAAAACACTGAAGCTTTCTTT
CASSQGENTEAFF
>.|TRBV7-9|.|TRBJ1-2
TGTGCCAGCAGCTTATATGGTCAGGGGTCTAACTATGGCTACACCTTC
CASSLYGQGSNYGYTF
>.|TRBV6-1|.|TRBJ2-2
TGTGCCAGCAGTGAAGCGTCCGGGGGCGCCAACACCGGGGAGCTGTTTTTT
CASSEASGGANTGELFF
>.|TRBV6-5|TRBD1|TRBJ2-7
TGTGCCAGCAGGACAGGGTACGAGCAGTACTTC
CASRTGYEQYF
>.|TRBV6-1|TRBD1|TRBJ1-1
TGTGCCAGCAGTGGGACAGGGGTCATGGACACTGAAGCTTTCTTT
CASSGTGVMDTEAFF
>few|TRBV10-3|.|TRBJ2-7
TGTGCCCGCCAAGTGGGGGACCTTAGGAGCTCCTACGAGCAGTACTTC
CARQVGDLRSSYEQYF
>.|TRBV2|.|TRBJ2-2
TGTGCCAGCAGGAACACCGGGGAGCTGTTTTTT
CASRNTGELFF
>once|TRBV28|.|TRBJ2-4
TGTGCCAGCAGTTTGCCAGGGCCGAACATTCAGTACTTC
CASSLPGPNIQYF
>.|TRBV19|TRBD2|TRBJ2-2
TGTGCCAGTACCCTAGCGGGAGGGTACACCGGGGAGCTGTTTTTT
CASTLAGGYTGELFF
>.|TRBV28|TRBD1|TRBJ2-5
TGTGCCAGCAGTCACCGACAGGGCCAAGAGACCCAGTACTTC
CASSHRQGQETQYF
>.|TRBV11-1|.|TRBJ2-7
TGTGCCAGCAGCTTGGGGACCTACGAGCAGTACTTC
CASSLGTYEQYF
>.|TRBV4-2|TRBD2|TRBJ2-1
TGTGCCAGCAGCCAATACCTAGCGGGGGGGAGGAATGAGCAGTTCTTC
CASSQYLAGGRNEQFF
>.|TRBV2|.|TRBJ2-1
TGTGCCAGCAGTGTTGGGAATGAGCAGTTCTTC
CASSVGNEQFF
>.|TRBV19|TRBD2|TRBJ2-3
TGTGCCAGTAGTATGACTAGCGGGGGTGCAGATACGCAGTATTTT
CASSMTSGGADTQYF
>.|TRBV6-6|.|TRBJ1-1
TGTGCCAGCAGTTACTATGGGAACACTGAAGCTTTCTTT
CASSYYGNTEAFF
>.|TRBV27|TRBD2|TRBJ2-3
TGTGCCAGCAGGATAGCGGGAGGGCTGGGAGATACGCAGTATTTT
CASRIAGGLGDTQYF
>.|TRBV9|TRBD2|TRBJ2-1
TGTGCCAGCAGCGTACCGGACCGGGGAACCGGGACTAACTACAATGAGCAGTTCTTC
CASSVPDRGTGTNYNEQFF
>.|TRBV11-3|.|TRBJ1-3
TGTGCCAGCAGCTTCTCTGGAAACACCATATATTTT
CASSFSGNTIYF
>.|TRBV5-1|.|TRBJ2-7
TGCGCCAGCAGCCCACAGGAGACCCTCTACGAGCAGTACTTC
CASSPQETLYEQYF
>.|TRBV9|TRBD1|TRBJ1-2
TGTGCCAGCAGCGGTGACAGGGGGGGCTATGGCTACACCTTC
CASSGDRGGYGYTF
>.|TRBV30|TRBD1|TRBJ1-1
TGTGCCTGGAGTGGACAGGGGGTGGCGACTGAAGCTTTCTTT
CAWSGQGVATEAFF
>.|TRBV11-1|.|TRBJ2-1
TGTGCCAGCAGCCCCGTGAGGGACTCCTACAATGAGCAGTTCTTC
CASSPVRDSYNEQFF
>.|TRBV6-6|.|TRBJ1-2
TGTGCCAGCAGTTACTCAGGGGGTGATGGCTACACCTTC
CASSYSGGDGYTF
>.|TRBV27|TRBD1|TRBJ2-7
TGTGCCAGCAGTATATCGTGGCAGGGGGACTACGAGCAGTACTTC
CASSISWQGDYEQYF
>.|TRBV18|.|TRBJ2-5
TGTGCCAGCTCACCACGGCAAGAGACCCAGTACTTC
CASSPRQETQYF
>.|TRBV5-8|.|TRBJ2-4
TGTGCCAGCAGCTTTTTCAGGGACCTGTTAGCCAAAAACATTCAGTACTTC
CASSFFRDLLAKNIQYF
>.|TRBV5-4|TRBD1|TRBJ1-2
TGTGCCAGCAGCTGGACAGGGGGCTATGGCTACACCTTC
CASSWTGGYGYTF
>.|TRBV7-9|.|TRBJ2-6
TGTGCCAGCAGCCCCCTGCCCACAAGACTGGGACTTGGGGCCAACGTCCTGACTTTC
CASSPLPTRLGLGANVLTF
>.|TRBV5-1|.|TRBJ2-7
TGCGCCAGCAGCTTGGGAGACGGTCAAGGGTTCGACGAGCAGTACTTC
CASSLGDGQGFDEQYF
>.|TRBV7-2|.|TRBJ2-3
TGTGCCAGCAGCCTTCTACAGCTTGGAGATACGCAGTATTTT
CASSLLQLGDTQYF
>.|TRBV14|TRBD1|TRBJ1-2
TGTGCCAGCAGCCCCGACGAAGCCGGACAGGGGGTAATCTATGGCTACACCTTC
CASSPDEAGQGVIYGYTF
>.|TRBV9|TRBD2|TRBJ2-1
TGTGCCAGCAGCGTAGGGCTGGCTAGCGGGAACAATGAGCAGTTCTTC
CASSVGLASGNNEQFF
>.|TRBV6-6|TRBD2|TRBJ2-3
TGTGCCAGCAGCGGGACTAGCGGGGGTACAGATACGCAGTATTTT
CASSGTSGGTDTQYF
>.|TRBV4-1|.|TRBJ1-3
TGCGCCAGCAGCCAAGAGGGCGGGAGGACCTCTGGAAACACCATATATTTT
CASSQEGGRTSGNTIYF
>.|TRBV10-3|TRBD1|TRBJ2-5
TGTGCCATCAGTGGGACAGGGTACAGGGAAGAGACCCAGTACTTC
CAISGTGYREETQYF
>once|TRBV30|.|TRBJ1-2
TGTGCCTGGAGTGCAAATCGGGGAGAGAATGGCTACACCTTC
CAWSANRGENGYTF